The TCR beta chain under discussion was sequenced for a study of CD8+ T cells in alopecia areata. Notes on the study in general: For lesional scalp, especially alopecia totalis/universalis, clonality was higher than in normal scalp.

As regards this clone: Its antigen is still unknown.

Alopecia areata patients provided lesional scalp punch biopsies and peripheral blood. Sequencing relied on a cDNA template that was reverse transcribed from extracted RNA. Generated by immunoSEQ multiplex PCR, the TCRdb table keeps only in-frame clones and is missing some. The repertoire includes 70,000 to 95,000 clones, 51% of them detected once, and approximately 5.7% sits in the top ten. Unmatched junction bases numbered 5, after V lost 0 bases and J lost 0 bases. From germline, CDR1 is SGHNT and CDR2 YYREEE (reference sequence). This CDR3 is built from 16 residues. The rearrangement uses TRBV5-4 and TRBJ2-5; 7 bases agree with TRBD1. Sequenced material: NKG2D-high CD8+ T cells sorted from blood. The sequence derives from a human donor with alopecia areata. CDR3 sequence (DNA): TGTGCCAGCAGCTTGGCGGGCAGGGGGAACCAAGAGACCCAGTACTTC. Translated: CASSLAGRGNQETQYF.